Presented here are 16 T cell receptor beta chains from one specimen sequenced in a study of T cells in Graves' hyperthyroidism and ophthalmopathy. Amplification of TCR beta CDR3 regions used RNA as the template. With the HTBI primer set, the TCR CDR3 went through a first round of RT-PCR. Via MiXCR, TCRdb re-called the multiplex PCR reads, giving one row per CDR3 protein. The sample carries 640,000 or so distinct CDR3 sequences, about 15% recorded once. What was sequenced was blood. The receptors stem from a woman between 35 and 50 years old with Graves' ophthalmopathy.

This clonotype was seen ten or more times. This chain joins TRBV9 and TRBJ2-7, with 11 bases matching TRBD1. This CDR3 has 14 amino acids. The V segment lost 5 bases and the J segment 3 bases; nucleotides outside the gene matches: 4. The germline V gene encodes CDR1 SGDLS and CDR2 YYNGEE. Here the CDR3 reads CASSAGTGGYEQYF. The CDR3 bases are TGTGCCAGCAGTGCCGGGACAGGGGGCTACGAGCAGTACTTC.

The chain links TRBV12-3 or TRBV12-4 to TRBJ1-1, with 11 bases identical to TRBD1. The CDR3 runs to 15 residues. V shed 5 bases and J 5 bases; nucleotides not matched to a gene: 7. The CDR3 DNA reads as TGTGCCAGCAGTGGGGGACAGGGGGGGTGGACTGAAGCTTTCTTT. Translating it yields CASSGGQGGWTEAFF.

The chain carries TRBV11-1 and TRBJ2-6; 13 nucleotides agree with TRBD2. CDR1 SGHAT and CDR2 FQDESV come from the germline V gene (reference sequence). This CDR3 comprises 18 residues. V dropped 5 bases and J dropped 3; count of bases not matched to a gene: 7. The CDR3 sequence: CASSTLRTSGSGANVLTF. CDR3 sequence (DNA): TGTGCCAGCAGCACATTGAGGACTAGCGGGAGTGGGGCCAACGTCCTGACTTTC.

The sample holds many counts of this clonotype. This chain connects TRBV2 to TRBJ2-5; unclear D gene. This CDR3 has 14 amino acids. From germline, CDR1 is SNHLY and CDR2 FYNNEI. V was clipped by 5 bases and J by 0 bases, with 10 bases between them. CDR3 nucleotide sequence: TGTGCCAGCAGTTCGTCCCGGAACCAAGAGACCCAGTACTTC. It specifies CASSSSRNQETQYF.

The chain employs TRBV12-3 or TRBV12-4 and TRBJ2-5, with D possibly being TRBD1 (5 bases). Trimming pared 3 bases from V and 0 bases from J, leaving 8 bases between. CDR3 length: 14 residues. The CDR3 sequence is CASSFRQYQETQYF. The CDR3 DNA is TGTGCCAGCAGTTTTAGACAGTACCAAGAGACCCAGTACTTC.

This clonotype was recorded at least ten times. V and J are TRBV20-1 and TRBJ2-7; 9 bases are shared with TRBD2. Germline V CDR1 and CDR2: DFQATT, SNEGSKA (reference sequence). After removal of 3 bases from V and 2 bases from J, the junction contained 8 bases not matched to a gene. The CDR3 is 15 residues long. The CDR3 DNA sequence: TGCAGTGCTAGGCTAGAGACTAGCGGCGCCTACGAGCAGTACTTC. Translated, it gives CSARLETSGAYEQYF.

This clonotype occurred many times. V and J are TRBV6-5 and TRBJ1-1, with D possibly matching TRBD1 (5 bases). From germline, CDR1 is MNHEY and CDR2 SVGAGI. The CDR3 has 15 residues. The V end was cut by 2 bases, the J end by 1 base, with 11 bases between. CDR3 nucleotide sequence: TGTGCCAGCAGTTACCGTGGGGCCACGAACACTGAAGCTTTCTTT. It yields the protein CASSYRGATNTEAFF.

The chain is built from TRBV6-2 or TRBV6-3 and TRBJ2-7; 8 nucleotides line up with TRBD1. V lost 5 bases, J lost 5 bases, and 11 bases stayed unmatched. Germline CDR1 is MNHEY and CDR2 is SVGEGT. CDR3 size: 15 residues. The DNA of the CDR3 is TGTGCCAGCAGTAGAGAGGACAGGGCTCCCCACGAGCAGTACTTC. It yields the protein CASSREDRAPHEQYF.

This chain's CDR3 is CASDRGAGNSYEQYF. CDR3 sequence (DNA): TGTGCCAGTGACAGGGGGGCAGGTAACTCCTACGAGCAGTACTTC. The rearrangement joins TRBV28 to TRBJ2-7; TRBD1 agrees at 9 bases. Germline CDR1 MDHEN, CDR2 SYDVKM. The CDR3 extends over 15 amino acids. V shed 9 bases, J shed 0 bases, and the junction held 9 bases outside the gene matches.

This clonotype was detected ten times or more. This chain uses TRBV5-1 with TRBJ2-7; maybe TRBD1 (6 bases). The CDR3 contains 15 residues. V was shortened by 2 bases and J by 0 bases, with 12 bases between the two germline ends. Germline CDR1 SGHRS, CDR2 YFSETQ. DNA for the CDR3: TGCGCCAGCAGCTTCCAGGGGTTCGGCTCCTACGAGCAGTACTTC. Its protein product is CASSFQGFGSYEQYF. Together with reference TRBV5-1 and TRBJ2-7, the CDR3 gives the full variable domain: KAGVTQTPRYLIKTRGQQVTLSCSPISGHRSVSWYQQTPGQGLQFLFEYFSETQRNKGNFPGRFSGRQFSNSRSEMNVSTLELGDSALYLCASSFQGFGSYEQYFGPGTRLTVT.

The CDR3 nucleotides read TGTGCCAGCTCACCGAGGTCGCAGGGTGGCTATGGCTACACCTTC. It specifies CASSPRSQGGYGYTF. The chain links TRBV18 to TRBJ1-2; TRBD1 is a possible D gene (5 bases). V lost 3 bases and J 4 bases, leaving 15 bases between the germline ends. There are 15 residues in the CDR3. CDR1 is KGHSH, CDR2 LQKENI, per germline. The full variable domain, rest sourced from reference TRBV18 and TRBJ1-2, is NAGVMQNPRHLVRRRGQEARLRCSPMKGHSHVYWYRQLPEEGLKFMVYLQKENIIDESGMPKERFSAEFPKEGPSILRIQQVVRGDSAAYFCASSPRSQGGYGYTFGSGTRLTVV.

A few counts support this clonotype. The chain uses TRBV5-1 and TRBJ1-2; D might be TRBD1 (5 bases). Trimming removed 6 bases at V and 6 bases at J, with 21 bases between. Germline loops: CDR1 SGHRS, CDR2 YFSETQ. The CDR3 has 15 residues. The DNA of the CDR3 is TGCGCCAGCAACCTTTCCGGGGGAGAACTAGATGGCTACACCTTC. This sequence encodes CASNLSGGELDGYTF.

In this sample, this clonotype turned up many times. The chain is built from TRBV2 and TRBJ2-3; 8 bases are shared with TRBD1. The CDR3 has 15 residues. Germline CDR1 reads SNHLY; CDR2 reads FYNNEI. V shed 6 bases, J shed 8 bases, and the junction held 13 bases outside the gene matches. This chain's CDR3 is CASSPGQVLPGTQYF. DNA of the CDR3: TGTGCCAGCAGCCCGGGACAGGTCCTCCCCGGTACGCAGTATTTT.

This chain uses TRBV11-1 with TRBJ2-2; the match to TRBD2 covers 7 bases. V was pared by 5 bases and J by 2 bases, with 8 bases of the junction left unmatched. Germline loops: CDR1 SGHAT, CDR2 FQDESV (reference sequence). The CDR3 is 16 amino acids. CDR3 in amino acids: CASSAAGTTNTGELFF. The DNA of the CDR3 is TGTGCCAGCAGCGCCGCCGGGACTACTAACACCGGGGAGCTGTTTTTT.

In its sample, this clonotype was seen many times. This chain's CDR3 is CASSPSGGWKGYTF. The CDR3 DNA follows: TGTGCCAGCAGTCCCTCAGGGGGCTGGAAAGGCTACACCTTC. The chain joins TRBV28 to TRBJ1-2; 8 nucleotides match TRBD1. V trimming: 5 bases; J trimming: 8 bases; junction bases outside the gene matches: 10. The CDR3 extends over 14 amino acids. Germline V CDR1 and CDR2: MDHEN, SYDVKM.

This clonotype was picked up many times. This chain uses TRBV11-2 with TRBJ1-2; 10 nucleotides align to TRBD1. Losses at the gene ends were 5 bases for V and 3 bases for J; bases not matched to a gene: 6. This CDR3 region has 15 residues. Germline lookup yields CDR1 SGHAT and CDR2 FQNNGV. DNA for the CDR3: TGTGCCAGCAGCAGATCAGGACAGGGGGACTATGGCTACACCTTC. This encodes CASSRSGQGDYGYTF.